This TCR beta chain comes out of a study of identifying expanded T cells in peripheral blood. General observations from the study: Over about two and four weeks, about 15 and 19 clones changed, versus around 1.3 between replicates.

A note on this clone: Its specificity is not known.

Healthy donors had no documented immune events, such as infections, while sampled. Trimming stripped 4 bases from V and 4 bases from J, with 14 bases between. Germline V CDR1 and CDR2: SGHRS, YFSETQ. The CDR3 length is 14 residues. TCRdb's table, derived via immunoSEQ multiplex PCR, lists solely in-frame clones and lacks some. Among around 81,000 clones listed, roughly 84% were seen once. The TCR was taken from a person aged 18-70 years in good health. The sample taken for sequencing was blood. This chain connects TRBV5-1 to TRBJ1-2; D may be TRBD1 (5 bases). CDR3 sequence reads: CASSPGTARYGYTF. The DNA of the CDR3 is TGCGCCAGCAGCCCAGGGACGGCGCGCTATGGCTACACCTTC.